The next 30 T cell receptor beta chains were all read from a single sample in a study of blood T cells in healthy people across ages. Next came a second PCR, run for roughly 6 to 11 cycles, which used a sample-barcoded 5' primer along with a J-beta primer mix. TCRdb recomputed calls from the 5' RACE reads with MiXCR, one row per CDR3 protein. This table holds 650,000 to 1,000,000 distinct CDR3 sequences, roughly 34% found once. The source material was blood. These receptor sequences come from a man aged 18-30 years in good health.

This clonotype was counted between two and nine times. This sequence joins TRBV12-3 or TRBV12-4 and TRBJ2-1; D is uncertain. The CDR3 extends over 15 amino acids. Trimming left V 3 bases short and J 6 bases short, with 15 bases between. The CDR3 region has the DNA TGTGCCAGCAGTTTCGGTACGGTTTTAGGCAATGAGCAGTTCTTC. Protein sequence: CASSFGTVLGNEQFF.

The chain combines TRBV7-3 with TRBJ2-3; D is undetermined. V was cut by 0 bases and J by 0 bases, with 13 bases left in between. The CDR3 sequence is 17 residues long. Per the germline V gene, CDR1 is SGHTA and CDR2 is FQGTGA. The CDR3 bases are TGTGCCAGCAGCTTAACCGGAGTGTCGCGCAGCACAGATACGCAGTATTTT. Its protein product is CASSLTGVSRSTDTQYF.

The gene calls are TRBV18 and TRBJ2-4, with D tentatively TRBD1 (6 bases). V lost 3 bases and J lost 6, with 18 bases in between. This CDR3 comprises 16 residues. The germline V gene has CDR1 KGHSH and CDR2 LQKENI. CDR3 in DNA: TGTGCCAGCTCACCGGTTAGAGGGACACCGCCAAACATTCAGTACTTC. Its translation is CASSPVRGTPPNIQYF.

The chain is built from TRBV9 and TRBJ2-2, with 7 bases aligning to TRBD2. After removal of 0 bases from V and 6 bases from J, the junction contained 5 bases not matched to a gene. This CDR3 region has 15 residues. CDR1 SGDLS and CDR2 YYNGEE come from the germline V gene. The CDR3 protein is CASSVGLGGAGELFF. CDR3 DNA: TGTGCCAGCAGCGTAGGCCTTGGGGGGGCCGGGGAGCTGTTTTTT. The entire variable domain, with the rest obtained from reference TRBV9 and TRBJ2-2, is as follows: DSGVTQTPKHLITATGQRVTLRCSPRSGDLSVYWYQQSLDQGLQFLIQYYNGEERAKGNILERFSAQQFPDLHSELNLSSLELGDSALYFCASSVGLGGAGELFFGEGSRLTVL.

This clonotype has a handful of counts. This chain uses TRBV20-1 with TRBJ2-2; tentatively, D is TRBD1 or TRBD2 (5 bases each). V gave up 6 bases and J gave up 6 bases, with 11 bases separating them. CDR1 and CDR2 from the germline V gene are DFQATT and SNEGSKA (reference sequence). The CDR3 runs 12 residues. This CDR3 is CSATRDPGELFF. The CDR3 nucleotides are TGCAGTGCAACCCGGGACCCCGGGGAGCTGTTTTTT.

The J gene is TRBJ2-5, the V gene TRBV5-1, with D uncertain. The germline V gene has CDR1 SGHRS and CDR2 YFSETQ. Trimming stripped 0 bases from V and 1 base from J, with 13 bases between. This CDR3 is 16 amino acids long. The CDR3, as DNA: TGCGCCAGCAGCTTGGGCACCCGCTACACCCAAGAGACCCAGTACTTC. Translated: CASSLGTRYTQETQYF. Complete variable domain (other parts from reference TRBV5-1 and TRBJ2-5): KAGVTQTPRYLIKTRGQQVTLSCSPISGHRSVSWYQQTPGQGLQFLFEYFSETQRNKGNFPGRFSGRQFSNSRSEMNVSTLELGDSALYLCASSLGTRYTQETQYFGPGTRLLVL.

As regards this clonotype: Possible read error: a much larger clone is one base away. V gene TRBV14 combines with J gene TRBJ1-5; TRBD1 matches 9 bases. With 4 bases clipped from V and 2 bases from J, the junction kept 3 bases outside the gene matches. CDR3 length equals 15 residues. From germline, CDR1 is SGHDN and CDR2 FVKESK. CDR3 nucleotide sequence: TGTGCCAGCAGCCCCACAGGGGGCCGCAATCAGCCCCAGCATTTT. This gives the protein CASSPTGGRNQPQHF. Full variable domain (remainder filled in from reference TRBV14 and TRBJ1-5): EAGVTQFPSHSVIEKGQTVTLRCDPISGHDNLYWYRRVMGKEIKFLLHFVKESKQDESGMPNNRFLAERTGGTYSTLKVQPAELEDSGVYFCASSPTGGRNQPQHFGDGTRLSIL.

This clonotype was detected only once. The chain has TRBV12-3 or TRBV12-4 and TRBJ2-1, with D possibly TRBD1 on 6 matching bases. With 6 bases removed from V and 8 bases from J, the gap between germline ends came to 11 bases. The CDR3 has 12 residues. The CDR3 DNA sequence: TGTGCCAGCAGAGGGGGATGGGATGAGCAGTTCTTC. Translation: CASRGGWDEQFF.

In this sample, this clonotype turned up many times. The chain carries TRBV20-1 and TRBJ1-2; perhaps TRBD1 as D (6 bases). The germline CDR1 and CDR2 sequences are DFQATT and SNEGSKA (reference sequence). The CDR3 contains 12 residues. V lost 5 bases to trimming and J lost 8 bases, with 15 bases between them. CDR3 DNA sequence: TGCAGTGCTCCCCGGGACAAAAAAGGCTACACCTTC. This encodes CSAPRDKKGYTF.

Ten or more counts support this clonotype. CDR3 in amino acids: CASSSSLAKNIQYF. The CDR3 region has the DNA TGTGCCAGCAGCTCTTCGCTAGCCAAAAACATTCAGTACTTC. This chain uses TRBV7-2 with TRBJ2-4; no clear D gene. Germline V gene sequence: CDR1 SGHTA, CDR2 FQGNSA. This CDR3 is 14 amino acids long. Trimming took off 4 bases at V and 0 bases at J, with 7 bases between the two ends.

Turning to this clonotype: A much more abundant neighbour one base away suggests this may be a read error. V gene TRBV20-1 combines with J gene TRBJ1-2, with 8 nucleotides matching TRBD1. The CDR3 length is 16 residues. The germline gives CDR1 DFQATT, CDR2 SNEGSKA (reference sequence). CDR3 bases: TGCGGTGCTAGAGGCGGACAGGGCCCGCTGCGCTATGGCTACACCTTC. Its translation: CGARGGQGPLRYGYTF.

This clonotype was detected a few times. V is TRBV29-1 and J is TRBJ2-7; D remains unclear. Germline CDR1 is SQVTM and CDR2 is ANQGSEA. V lost 4 bases and J 7 bases, leaving 17 bases between the germline ends. This CDR3 comprises 13 residues. The CDR3 loop reads CSVVGKDYNEQYF. DNA of the CDR3: TGCAGCGTTGTGGGAAAGGATTACAATGAGCAGTACTTC.

V usage is TRBV9 and J usage is TRBJ2-1; 8 bases agree with TRBD2. The end of the DNA fits TRBJ2-7 better, so the J call may be wrong. From germline, CDR1 is SGDLS and CDR2 YYNGEE. The CDR3 consists of 15 residues. The CDR3 nucleotides are TGTGCCAGCAGCCCTTACGGGGGGGCCTACAATGAGCAGTACTTC. Its protein is CASSPYGGAYNEQYF.

CDR3 coding DNA: TGCGCCAGCAGCTTCGGACCTCCCGGGGGAGAGCAGTACTTC. Translating gives CASSFGPPGGEQYF. The chain joins TRBV5-1 to TRBJ2-7, with a tentative D call TRBD2 (6 bases). The CDR3 consists of 14 residues. Germline CDR1 is SGHRS and CDR2 is YFSETQ. Trimming removed 2 bases at V and 7 bases at J, with 16 bases between. Drawing the rest from reference TRBV5-1 and TRBJ2-7, the complete variable domain is KAGVTQTPRYLIKTRGQQVTLSCSPISGHRSVSWYQQTPGQGLQFLFEYFSETQRNKGNFPGRFSGRQFSNSRSEMNVSTLELGDSALYLCASSFGPPGGEQYFGPGTRLTVT.

This chain joins TRBV12-3 or TRBV12-4 and TRBJ2-1; 10 bases line up with TRBD1. The CDR3 is made up of 15 amino acids. V lost 5 bases to trimming and J lost 8 bases; unmatched junction nucleotides: 9. In DNA, the CDR3 is TGTGCCAGCAGTGCGGGACAGGGGTTTATGGATGAGCAGTTCTTC. Translating it yields CASSAGQGFMDEQFF.

A word on this clonotype: Compared with germline, one end of the junction differs, possibly owing to a read error. The chain couples TRBV12-3 or TRBV12-4 to TRBJ2-1; D is unclear. The CDR3 extends over 13 amino acids. The DNA for the CDR3 is TGTGCCAGCAGCAACGGGCTTTTGAATGTGCAGTTCTTC. Translation gives CASSNGLLNVQFF.

This clonotype turned up a few times. The CDR3 reads CASSIDDRGTQPQHF. CDR3 bases: TGTGCCAGTAGTATAGACGACAGGGGTACTCAGCCCCAGCATTTT. The gene calls are TRBV19 and TRBJ1-5; 8 positions agree with TRBD1. Germline V CDR1 and CDR2: LNHDA, SQIVND (reference sequence). V was pared by 0 bases and J by 6 bases, with 4 bases of the junction left unmatched. The CDR3 is made up of 15 amino acids.

This rearrangement joins TRBV18 to TRBJ2-7; D not certain. The V and J ends lost 6 bases and 0 bases respectively, with 9 bases between them. This CDR3 comprises 13 residues. The germline V gene has CDR1 KGHSH and CDR2 LQKENI. The CDR3 spells CASSESRSYEQYF. For the CDR3, the DNA is TGTGCCAGCTCTGAGTCTCGCTCCTACGAGCAGTACTTC. The variable domain in full, completed from reference TRBV18 and TRBJ2-7, reads NAGVMQNPRHLVRRRGQEARLRCSPMKGHSHVYWYRQLPEEGLKFMVYLQKENIIDESGMPKERFSAEFPKEGPSILRIQQVVRGDSAAYFCASSESRSYEQYFGPGTRLTVT.

The chain couples TRBV6-1 to TRBJ2-4; 9 bases map to TRBD2. With the DNA end fitting TRBJ2-5 better, the J assignment may be wrong. The length of the CDR3 is 14 residues. The germline gives CDR1 MNHNS, CDR2 SASEGT. The CDR3 DNA reads as TGTGCCAGTAGGACTAGCGTGTTACAAGAGACCCAGTACTTC. Translated, it gives CASRTSVLQETQYF.

Points on this clonotype: At one of its ends the junction is not consistent with the germline gene, which may arise from a read error. The chain uses TRBV5-1 and TRBJ1-2; the D is unclear. The CDR3 totals 14 residues. Germline V gene lookup returns CDR1 SGHRS and CDR2 YFSETQ. DNA for the CDR3: TGCGCCAGCAGCTTGGCCGGGGAGAGCTATAGCTACACCTTC. It specifies CASSLAGESYSYTF.

The V call is TRBV6-2 or TRBV6-3, the J call TRBJ2-1, with D uncertain. The CDR3 consists of 15 residues. CDR1 MNHEY and CDR2 SVGEGT come from the germline V gene. V was cut by 6 bases and J by 10 bases, with 22 bases left in between. The CDR3 sequence is CASRLTGLRKDEQFF. CDR3 DNA: TGTGCCAGCAGACTAACGGGTCTTCGCAAGGACGAGCAGTTCTTC.

V usage is TRBV20-1 and J usage is TRBJ2-1; no firm D call. Germline V CDR1 and CDR2: DFQATT, SNEGSKA (reference sequence). The CDR3 length is 14 residues. Between the trimmed V and J ends, which lost 3 bases and 0 bases, there was a span of 9 bases. For the CDR3, the DNA is TGCAGTGCTAGCGTCAGGAGCTCCTACAATGAGCAGTTCTTC. It encodes CSASVRSSYNEQFF.

CDR3 protein: CASRGGPSTGELFF. CDR3 bases: TGTGCCAGCAGGGGGGGACCGTCCACCGGGGAGCTGTTTTTT. The chain is built from TRBV12-3 or TRBV12-4 and TRBJ2-2; weak D call: TRBD2 (6 bases). The CDR3 consists of 14 residues. With 6 bases removed from V and 4 bases from J, the gap between germline ends came to 12 bases.

The rearrangement links TRBV7-2 to TRBJ2-7, with 9 bases aligning to TRBD2. The germline V gene has CDR1 SGHTA and CDR2 FQGNSA. The CDR3 consists of 16 residues. With 1 base clipped from V and 1 base from J, the junction kept 5 bases outside the gene matches. The CDR3 is CASSLVASGASYEQYF. The DNA for the CDR3 is TGTGCCAGCAGCTTAGTGGCTAGCGGGGCTTCCTACGAGCAGTACTTC.

In this sample, this clonotype turned up many times. The chain joins TRBV6-5 to TRBJ2-5, with TRBD1 matching 9 bases. This CDR3 comprises 13 residues. J lost 4 bases, V lost 4 bases, and 1 base had no gene match. The V gene's germline CDR1 is MNHEY and CDR2 SVGAGI. CDR3 sequence: CASSSDRGETQYF. CDR3 bases: TGTGCCAGCAGTTCGGACAGGGGAGAGACCCAGTACTTC.

Points on this clonotype: A much larger clone differs by one base, so this may be a read error. This chain uses TRBV12-3 or TRBV12-4 with TRBJ2-5, with TRBD1 as a possible D gene (5 bases). TRBJ2-7 matches the DNA end more closely, so the J call is doubtful. This CDR3 region has 13 residues. CDR3: CASSFGQADEQYF. The CDR3, as DNA: TGTGCCAGCAGTTTTGGACAAGCCGACGAGCAGTACTTC.

This clonotype was seen more than once but under ten times. This sequence joins TRBV7-9 and TRBJ2-1; 11 bases are a match to TRBD2. CDR1 and CDR2 (germline): SEHNR, FQNEAQ (reference sequence). The CDR3 contains 15 residues. V gave up 5 bases and J gave up 5 bases; unmatched junction bases: 5. The CDR3 DNA reads TGTGCCAGCAGCCCACTAGCGGGGGCTAACAATGAGCAGTTCTTC. Amino acids: CASSPLAGANNEQFF.

This clonotype has only one observation. The chain couples TRBV10-2 to TRBJ1-6, with no clear D. CDR1 is WSHSY and CDR2 is SAAADI in the germline V gene. Trimming left V 10 bases short and J 2 bases short, with 9 bases between. This CDR3 has 13 residues. The CDR3 here is CAISEAYNSPLHF. CDR3 DNA sequence: TGCGCCATATCAGAGGCCTATAATTCACCCCTCCACTTT.

This clonotype has just one count. The V gene is TRBV29-1, the J gene TRBJ1-2; 7 nucleotides align to TRBD1. V was clipped by 1 base and J by 8 bases; unmatched bases: 4. This CDR3 contains 12 residues. Germline values: CDR1 SQVTM, CDR2 ANQGSEA. CDR3 loop: CSVEGRGGGYTF. CDR3 DNA: TGCAGCGTTGAAGGCAGGGGGGGCGGCTACACCTTC.

The gene calls are TRBV20-1 and TRBJ1-2, with TRBD1 identical over 7 bases. After removal of 0 bases from V and 2 bases from J, the junction contained 3 bases not matched to a gene. CDR1 is DFQATT, CDR2 SNEGSKA, per germline (reference sequence). This CDR3 spans 14 amino acids. The CDR3 region is CSARDKTGNYGYTF. The DNA for the CDR3 is TGCAGTGCTAGAGATAAGACAGGGAACTATGGCTACACCTTC.